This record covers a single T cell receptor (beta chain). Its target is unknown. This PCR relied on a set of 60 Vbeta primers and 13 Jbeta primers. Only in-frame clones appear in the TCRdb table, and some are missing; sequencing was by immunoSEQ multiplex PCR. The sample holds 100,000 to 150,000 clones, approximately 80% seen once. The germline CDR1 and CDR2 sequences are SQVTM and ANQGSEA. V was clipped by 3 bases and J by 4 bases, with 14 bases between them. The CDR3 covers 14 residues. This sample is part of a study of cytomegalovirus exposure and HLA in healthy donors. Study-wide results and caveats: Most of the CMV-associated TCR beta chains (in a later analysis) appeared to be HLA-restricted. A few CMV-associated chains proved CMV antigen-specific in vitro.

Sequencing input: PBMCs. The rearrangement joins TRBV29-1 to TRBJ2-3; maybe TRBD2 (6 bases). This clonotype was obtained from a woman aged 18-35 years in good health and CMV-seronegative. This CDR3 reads CSVDWGSGPDTQYF. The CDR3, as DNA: TGCAGCGTTGACTGGGGGAGCGGGCCAGATACGCAGTATTTT.